This T cell receptor (beta chain) was found in a study of cytomegalovirus exposure and HLA in healthy donors. For the study at large: Roughly 180 million T cells yielded 120 million or so unique TCR beta sequences, as an earlier analysis found. Points from the study as a whole: A list of roughly 180 TCR beta chains associated with cytomegalovirus was given.

Concerning this clone: Its antigen is still unknown.

Per germline, CDR1 MGHRA and CDR2 YSYEKL. V trimming: 5 bases; J trimming: 7 bases; junction bases outside the gene matches: 12. The CDR3 runs 16 residues. A multiplex PCR was run with 60 Vbeta primers and 13 Jbeta primers. Original analysis: Roughly 11 million shared chains were among the approximately 87 million unique TCR beta chains that a later analysis counted. Sequencing was performed with immunoSEQ multiplex PCR; in TCRdb, only in-frame clones are kept and a portion is missing. That table supplies the V and J calls and clone size; D and trimming were determined from the DNA. The sample holds 98,000 or so clones, roughly 79% seen once.

The TCR comes from a man aged 60 to 69 in good health and CMV-seropositive. V is TRBV4-1 and J is TRBJ1-3, with 9 bases identical to TRBD1. The sequencing sample was made of PBMCs. The CDR3 spells CASSSKATGGMNTIYF. In DNA, the CDR3 is TGCGCCAGCAGCTCCAAGGCGACAGGGGGAATGAACACCATATATTTT.